The rows below give T cell receptor beta chains drawn from one sample of a study of blood T cell repertoires in COVID-19. Method: immunoSEQ multiplex PCR; TCRdb's copy keeps in-frame clones and lacks some. The profile covers over 150,000 clones, with 76% appearing a single time and about 3.8% taken by the ten largest. The sample was peripheral blood. The source is a woman of 80 years or more with acute or convalescent COVID-19. CDR3s include the opening cysteine and the closing phenylalanine or tryptophan. Fields, in order: D gene, clone size, V gene, J gene, CDR3 length, CDR3 protein, CDR3 DNA. D genes are given only for firm matches. The size of a clone is reported for some rows only, either as once, few or many, or as a class for expanded clones.

D gene: TRBD1
clone size: .
V gene: TRBV11-2
J gene: TRBJ1-5
CDR3 length: 14
CDR3 protein: CASSNGQGNQPQHF
CDR3 DNA: TGTGCCAGCAGCAATGGACAGGGCAATCAGCCCCAGCATTTT

D gene: .
clone size: .
V gene: TRBV7-9
J gene: TRBJ2-3
CDR3 length: 18
CDR3 protein: CASSTTTGLVFSTDTQYF
CDR3 DNA: TGTGCCAGCAGCACGACGACAGGCCTAGTATTTAGCACAGATACGCAGTATTTT

D gene: TRBD2
clone size: .
V gene: TRBV5-3
J gene: TRBJ2-3
CDR3 length: 19
CDR3 protein: CARSIGTSGGPLRTDTQYF
CDR3 DNA: TGTGCCAGAAGCATCGGGACTAGCGGGGGGCCCCTCCGCACAGATACGCAGTATTTT

D gene: TRBD1
clone size: few
V gene: TRBV9
J gene: TRBJ2-7
CDR3 length: 14
CDR3 protein: CASSEGQGGDEQYF
CDR3 DNA: TGTGCCAGCAGCGAGGGACAGGGGGGCGACGAGCAGTACTTC

D gene: .
clone size: .
V gene: TRBV19
J gene: TRBJ2-7
CDR3 length: 14
CDR3 protein: CASSRTASSYEQYF
CDR3 DNA: TGTGCCAGTTCCCGGACAGCGAGCTCCTACGAGCAGTACTTC

D gene: .
clone size: .
V gene: TRBV5-6
J gene: TRBJ1-2
CDR3 length: 12
CDR3 protein: CASSPYNYGYTF
CDR3 DNA: TGTGCCAGCAGTCCCTATAACTATGGCTACACCTTC

D gene: TRBD2
clone size: .
V gene: TRBV5-1
J gene: TRBJ2-3
CDR3 length: 17
CDR3 protein: CASSLSNSGGAADTQYF
CDR3 DNA: TGCGCCAGCAGCTTGTCGAATAGCGGGGGGGCGGCAGATACGCAGTATTTT

D gene: .
clone size: .
V gene: TRBV7-9
J gene: TRBJ1-1
CDR3 length: 14
CDR3 protein: CASSLTIGGAEAFF
CDR3 DNA: TGTGCCAGCAGCTTAACTATCGGAGGGGCTGAAGCTTTCTTT

D gene: TRBD2
clone size: .
V gene: TRBV2
J gene: TRBJ2-1
CDR3 length: 14
CDR3 protein: CASSSEREFNEQFF
CDR3 DNA: TGTGCCAGCAGTTCCGAGCGGGAGTTCAATGAGCAGTTCTTC

D gene: .
clone size: few
V gene: TRBV7-8
J gene: TRBJ2-7
CDR3 length: 14
CDR3 protein: CASSLEHRANEQYF
CDR3 DNA: TGTGCCAGCAGCTTAGAGCACAGGGCAAACGAGCAGTACTTC

D gene: .
clone size: .
V gene: TRBV18
J gene: TRBJ2-2
CDR3 length: 17
CDR3 protein: CASSPPTGTLGTGELFF
CDR3 DNA: TGTGCCAGCTCACCACCGACAGGCACATTAGGCACCGGGGAGCTGTTTTTT

D gene: TRBD1
clone size: .
V gene: TRBV6-1
J gene: TRBJ2-5
CDR3 length: 17
CDR3 protein: CASSEVNPGQTGETQYF
CDR3 DNA: TGTGCCAGCAGTGAAGTTAATCCGGGACAGACAGGAGAGACCCAGTACTTC

D gene: .
clone size: .
V gene: TRBV5-1
J gene: TRBJ2-7
CDR3 length: 14
CDR3 protein: CASSSSGAFDEQYF
CDR3 DNA: TGCGCCAGCTCCTCTAGTGGTGCGTTCGACGAGCAGTACTTC

D gene: .
clone size: few
V gene: TRBV19
J gene: TRBJ1-1
CDR3 length: 14
CDR3 protein: CASSRAQGNTEAFF
CDR3 DNA: TGTGCCAGTAGTAGGGCACAGGGGAACACTGAAGCTTTCTTT

D gene: TRBD2
clone size: once
V gene: TRBV5-4
J gene: TRBJ2-1
CDR3 length: 16
CDR3 protein: CASSLLISGGVDEQFF
CDR3 DNA: TGTGCCAGCAGCTTACTAATTAGCGGGGGGGTGGATGAGCAGTTCTTC

D gene: .
clone size: .
V gene: TRBV5-1
J gene: TRBJ1-1
CDR3 length: 14
CDR3 protein: CASSLVVGAGEAFF
CDR3 DNA: TGCGCCAGCAGCTTGGTCGTGGGGGCTGGCGAAGCTTTCTTT

D gene: TRBD1
clone size: .
V gene: TRBV7-3
J gene: TRBJ2-4
CDR3 length: 15
CDR3 protein: CASSTGGAGKNIQYF
CDR3 DNA: TGTGCCAGCAGCACAGGGGGCGCGGGCAAAAACATTCAGTACTTC

D gene: TRBD1
clone size: .
V gene: TRBV11-3
J gene: TRBJ1-1
CDR3 length: 16
CDR3 protein: CASSPGTGEMNTEAFF
CDR3 DNA: TGTGCCAGCAGCCCGGGGACAGGTGAAATGAACACTGAAGCTTTCTTT

D gene: TRBD2
clone size: .
V gene: TRBV2
J gene: TRBJ2-5
CDR3 length: 15
CDR3 protein: CASAGSGARQETQYF
CDR3 DNA: TGTGCCAGCGCTGGGAGCGGGGCCCGCCAAGAGACCCAGTACTTC

D gene: .
clone size: .
V gene: TRBV25-1
J gene: TRBJ1-1
CDR3 length: 11
CDR3 protein: CASSAITQAFF
CDR3 DNA: TGTGCCAGCAGTGCCATAACACAAGCTTTCTTT

D gene: TRBD1
clone size: few
V gene: TRBV18
J gene: TRBJ1-1
CDR3 length: 14
CDR3 protein: CASSTGGVNTEAFF
CDR3 DNA: TGTGCCAGCTCGACAGGGGGAGTCAACACTGAAGCTTTCTTT

D gene: TRBD2
clone size: .
V gene: TRBV3-1/TRBV3-2
J gene: TRBJ2-1
CDR3 length: 17
CDR3 protein: CARSPRRGGLGGNEQFF
CDR3 DNA: TGTGCCCGCAGCCCGCGGCGGGGGGGACTAGGGGGCAATGAGCAGTTCTTC

D gene: .
clone size: .
V gene: TRBV7-2
J gene: TRBJ2-2
CDR3 length: 13
CDR3 protein: CASSLDRNRELFF
CDR3 DNA: TGTGCCAGCAGCCTTGACAGGAACCGGGAGCTGTTTTTT

D gene: .
clone size: .
V gene: TRBV7-3
J gene: TRBJ1-3
CDR3 length: 14
CDR3 protein: CASSPGSGGNTIYF
CDR3 DNA: TGTGCCAGCAGCCCCGGTTCGGGTGGAAACACCATATATTTT

D gene: TRBD1
clone size: .
V gene: TRBV24-1
J gene: TRBJ2-3
CDR3 length: 17
CDR3 protein: CATSDGGTGVGTDTQYF
CDR3 DNA: TGTGCCACCAGTGATGGTGGAACAGGGGTTGGTACAGATACGCAGTATTTT

D gene: TRBD1
clone size: .
V gene: TRBV19
J gene: TRBJ2-4
CDR3 length: 14
CDR3 protein: CASRGPEAKNIQYF
CDR3 DNA: TGTGCCAGCAGGGGGCCTGAGGCCAAAAACATTCAGTACTTC

D gene: .
clone size: few
V gene: TRBV6-5
J gene: TRBJ1-1
CDR3 length: 14
CDR3 protein: CASNTVSMNTEAFF
CDR3 DNA: TGTGCCAGCAATACAGTTTCAATGAACACTGAAGCTTTCTTT

D gene: TRBD1
clone size: few
V gene: TRBV30
J gene: TRBJ1-1
CDR3 length: 13
CDR3 protein: CAWIRTGGPSAFF
CDR3 DNA: TGTGCCTGGATTAGGACAGGTGGTCCTTCGGCTTTCTTT

D gene: .
clone size: .
V gene: TRBV6-5
J gene: TRBJ2-7
CDR3 length: 12
CDR3 protein: CASTKGGGEQYF
CDR3 DNA: TGTGCCAGCACCAAAGGGGGTGGCGAGCAGTACTTC

D gene: .
clone size: .
V gene: TRBV12-2
J gene: TRBJ2-7
CDR3 length: 15
CDR3 protein: CASRSGGDRDYEQYF
CDR3 DNA: TGTGCAAGTCGCTCCGGAGGGGACAGGGACTACGAGCAGTACTTC

D gene: .
clone size: .
V gene: TRBV19
J gene: TRBJ2-3
CDR3 length: 15
CDR3 protein: CASSIATGSTDTQYF
CDR3 DNA: TGTGCCAGTAGTATAGCGACAGGCAGCACAGATACGCAGTATTTT

D gene: TRBD1
clone size: few
V gene: TRBV3-1/TRBV3-2
J gene: TRBJ1-2
CDR3 length: 15
CDR3 protein: CASSFRTGGVYGYTF
CDR3 DNA: TGTGCCAGCAGCTTCAGGACAGGGGGCGTCTATGGCTACACCTTC

D gene: TRBD2
clone size: .
V gene: TRBV11-1
J gene: TRBJ2-7
CDR3 length: 16
CDR3 protein: CASSLSILAGSYEQYF
CDR3 DNA: TGTGCCAGCAGCTTATCCATCCTAGCGGGTTCCTACGAGCAGTACTTC

D gene: TRBD1
clone size: .
V gene: TRBV18
J gene: TRBJ2-3
CDR3 length: 15
CDR3 protein: CASSPRTGFADTQYF
CDR3 DNA: TGTGCCAGCTCACCAAGGACAGGGTTCGCAGATACGCAGTATTTT

D gene: .
clone size: .
V gene: TRBV12-2
J gene: TRBJ1-3
CDR3 length: 17
CDR3 protein: CASRLVWGTGFGNTIYF
CDR3 DNA: TGTGCAAGTCGCTTAGTTTGGGGGACAGGGTTCGGAAACACCATATATTTT

D gene: TRBD1
clone size: .
V gene: TRBV27
J gene: TRBJ1-1
CDR3 length: 15
CDR3 protein: CASSLLGQGGTEAFF
CDR3 DNA: TGTGCCAGCAGTTTATTAGGTCAGGGGGGCACTGAAGCTTTCTTT

D gene: TRBD2
clone size: few
V gene: TRBV19
J gene: TRBJ2-1
CDR3 length: 18
CDR3 protein: CASRQTSGRMTVYNEQFF
CDR3 DNA: TGTGCCAGTAGGCAAACTAGCGGGCGGATGACGGTCTACAATGAGCAGTTCTTC

D gene: .
clone size: .
V gene: TRBV7-2
J gene: TRBJ1-2
CDR3 length: 14
CDR3 protein: CASSLGGEGARYTF
CDR3 DNA: TGTGCCAGCAGCTTAGGGGGTGAGGGAGCCCGCTACACCTTC

D gene: TRBD1
clone size: .
V gene: TRBV29-1
J gene: TRBJ2-2
CDR3 length: 14
CDR3 protein: CSVEGQANTGELFF
CDR3 DNA: TGCAGCGTGGAGGGACAGGCGAACACCGGGGAGCTGTTTTTT

D gene: TRBD2
clone size: .
V gene: TRBV6-6
J gene: TRBJ2-3
CDR3 length: 15
CDR3 protein: CASTPLAGGPDTQYF
CDR3 DNA: TGTGCCAGCACCCCCCTAGCGGGGGGGCCCGATACGCAGTATTTT

D gene: .
clone size: .
V gene: TRBV12-3/TRBV12-4
J gene: TRBJ1-1
CDR3 length: 13
CDR3 protein: CASSLGTNTEAFF
CDR3 DNA: TGTGCCAGCAGTTTAGGGACTAACACTGAAGCTTTCTTT

D gene: TRBD2
clone size: .
V gene: TRBV6-5
J gene: TRBJ2-7
CDR3 length: 16
CDR3 protein: CASSYVAAGGSYEQYF
CDR3 DNA: TGTGCCAGCAGTTACGTCGCGGCGGGAGGGTCCTACGAGCAGTACTTC

D gene: .
clone size: .
V gene: TRBV9
J gene: TRBJ1-5
CDR3 length: 14
CDR3 protein: CASSVEGAGGPQHF
CDR3 DNA: TGTGCCAGCAGCGTAGAAGGGGCGGGGGGGCCCCAGCATTTT

D gene: TRBD1
clone size: .
V gene: TRBV19
J gene: TRBJ1-5
CDR3 length: 15
CDR3 protein: CASSIGQGRNQPQHF
CDR3 DNA: TGTGCCAGTAGTATAGGACAGGGGCGGAATCAGCCCCAGCATTTT

D gene: .
clone size: .
V gene: TRBV30
J gene: TRBJ2-1
CDR3 length: 12
CDR3 protein: CAWSHSPREQFF
CDR3 DNA: TGTGCCTGGAGTCACTCCCCCCGGGAGCAGTTCTTC